Below, 9 T cell receptor beta chains from the same sample are listed, as sequenced in a study of control samples from healthy donors and cancer patients. Using immunoSEQ multiplex PCR, the repertoire was profiled, and TCRdb retains in-frame clones only, with some absent. The profile shows roughly 86,000 clones, about nine tenths of them singletons. The specimen sequenced was blood. The receptors originated from a woman between 18 and 29 years old in good health.

The J gene is TRBJ1-1, the V gene TRBV29-1; D not certain. Trimming removed 3 bases from V and 3 bases from J, with 11 bases in between. The CDR3 covers 13 residues. Germline values: CDR1 SQVTM, CDR2 ANQGSEA. CDR3 sequence: CSVDPGSDTEAFF. For the CDR3, the DNA is TGCAGCGTTGACCCGGGGAGCGACACTGAAGCTTTCTTT.

The chain combines TRBV19 with TRBJ1-3, with TRBD1 as a possible D gene (5 bases). V lost 9 bases and J 0 bases, leaving 9 bases between the germline ends. The germline CDR1 and CDR2 sequences are LNHDA and SQIVND (reference sequence). The CDR3 is made up of 13 amino acids. The CDR3 DNA is TGTGCCAGCGAAAGGGGCTCTGGAAACACCATATATTTT. Its translation is CASERGSGNTIYF.

This sequence joins TRBV12-5 and TRBJ1-1; D ambiguous. The V end was cut by 4 bases, the J end by 5 bases, with 8 bases between. CDR3 size: 12 residues. Germline V gene lookup returns CDR1 LGHNT and CDR2 FRNRAP. The CDR3: CASGSPLTEAFF. In DNA form, the CDR3 reads TGTGCTAGTGGTTCCCCATTGACTGAAGCTTTCTTT.

The chain is built from TRBV7-6 and TRBJ2-3, with D unresolved. The CDR3 length is 15 residues. Per germline, CDR1 SGHVS and CDR2 FNYEAQ. Trimming removed 0 bases at V and 5 bases at J, with 12 bases between. The CDR3 sequence is CASSLAGLDGDTQYF. The DNA for the CDR3 is TGTGCCAGCAGCTTAGCGGGTCTGGATGGAGATACGCAGTATTTT. The full variable domain, in which reference TRBV7-6 and TRBJ2-3 provide the parts outside the CDR3, is GAGVSQSPRYKVTKRGQDVALRCDPISGHVSLYWYRQALGQGPEFLTYFNYEAQQDKSGLPNDRFSAERPEGSISTLTIQRTEQRDSAMYRCASSLAGLDGDTQYFGPGTRLTVL.

This chain joins TRBV18 and TRBJ2-4; D may be TRBD2 (6 bases). This CDR3 is 16 amino acids long. The ends were cut back, 6 bases at V and 0 bases at J, with 15 bases in the middle. The germline V gene encodes CDR1 KGHSH and CDR2 LQKENI. CDR3 protein: CASSRTGEIAKNIQYF. DNA for the CDR3: TGTGCCAGCTCGCGGACGGGGGAGATAGCCAAAAACATTCAGTACTTC.

This clone was observed a few times. V gene TRBV19 combines with J gene TRBJ1-6; no firm D call. The CDR3 contains 15 residues. Germline V gene data show CDR1 as LNHDA and CDR2 as SQIVND (reference sequence). V was trimmed by 2 bases and J by 5 bases, leaving 10 bases between them. CDR3 DNA: TGTGCCAGTAGTATATGGGAATTAGATAATTCACCCCTCCACTTT. It is translated as CASSIWELDNSPLHF.

This chain uses TRBV4-1 with TRBJ2-1; tentative D call: TRBD1 (6 bases). The CDR3 totals 16 residues. Germline assignment: CDR1 MGHRA and CDR2 YSYEKL. V shed 2 bases and J shed 4 bases, with 15 bases lying between them. The CDR3 loop reads CASSQRTGQPYNEQFF. In DNA, the CDR3 is TGCGCCAGCAGCCAAAGAACGGGACAACCTTACAATGAGCAGTTCTTC.

This clone has only one observation. V is TRBV19 and J is TRBJ1-5; no firm D call. Germline V CDR1 and CDR2: LNHDA, SQIVND (reference sequence). The length of the CDR3 is 13 residues. Trimming pared 8 bases from V and 4 bases from J, leaving 12 bases between. This CDR3 reads CASSTRENQPQHF. In DNA, the CDR3 is TGTGCCAGTTCCACGCGGGAGAATCAGCCCCAGCATTTT.

This chain uses TRBV9 with TRBJ2-3; 9 bases are a match to TRBD2. Germline CDR1 reads SGDLS; CDR2 reads YYNGEE. This CDR3 spans 16 amino acids. After removal of 1 base from V and 5 bases from J, the junction contained 8 bases not matched to a gene. The CDR3 spells CASSVLPSGVEDTQYF. The CDR3 DNA reads TGTGCCAGCAGCGTATTACCTAGCGGGGTCGAAGATACGCAGTATTTT.